These 16 T cell receptor beta chains originate from one sample sequenced in a study of blood T cells in healthy people across ages. For the second PCR, which ran for 7 to 11 cycles, a sample-barcoded 5' primer and a J-beta primer mix were used. TCRdb reanalysed the 5' RACE reads using MiXCR and keeps one entry per CDR3 protein. The table shows 790,000 or so distinct CDR3 sequences, with about 61% occurring only once. Material for sequencing was blood. These receptors were obtained from a man aged 35 to 55 in good health.

The chain is built from TRBV27 and TRBJ2-3, with TRBD2 matching 7 bases. The CDR3 contains 15 residues. V shed 6 bases, J shed 4 bases, and the junction held 10 bases outside the gene matches. Germline CDR1 is MNHEY and CDR2 is SMNVEV (reference sequence). The DNA of the CDR3 is TGTGCCAGCAGGAGCGGCGGGAGTCGAGCAGATACGCAGTATTTT. It is translated as CASRSGGSRADTQYF.

The V gene is TRBV20-1, the J gene TRBJ2-5, with D possibly being TRBD1 (6 bases). The V end was cut by 5 bases, the J end by 5 bases, with 18 bases between. There are 14 residues in the CDR3. CDR1 is DFQATT, CDR2 SNEGSKA, per germline (reference sequence). The CDR3 sequence is CSAHRLGAKETQYF. In DNA, the CDR3 is TGCAGTGCTCACCGTCTGGGGGCTAAGGAGACCCAGTACTTC.

This clonotype was detected only a few times. V gene TRBV10-3 combines with J gene TRBJ2-7; D might be TRBD2 (6 bases). Germline V lookup: CDR1 ENHRY, CDR2 SYGVKD. CDR3 length: 14 amino acids. Trimming removed 4 bases at V and 5 bases at J, with 15 bases between. This CDR3 is CAISGRVGGHEQYF. The CDR3 nucleotides read TGTGCCATCAGTGGCAGGGTAGGAGGGCACGAGCAGTACTTC.

This clonotype was detected only a few times. CDR3 sequence reads: CASSLGGAREQYF. CDR3 in DNA: TGTGCCAGCAGTTTAGGGGGGGCGCGGGAGCAGTACTTC. The chain has TRBV12-3 or TRBV12-4 and TRBJ2-7; D tentatively fits TRBD1 or TRBD2 (6 bases each). This CDR3 contains 13 residues. Trimming shortened V by 1 base and J by 7 bases, and 11 bases separated the two germline ends.

V gene TRBV12-3 or TRBV12-4 combines with J gene TRBJ1-4, with 7 positions matching TRBD1. The CDR3 sequence is 15 residues long. With V trimmed by 6 bases and J by 7 bases, 11 bases remained unmatched. For the CDR3, the DNA is TGTGCCAGCAGGATACAAAGGGGGCGCGGTGAAAAACTGTTTTTT. This sequence encodes CASRIQRGRGEKLFF.

A few counts support this clonotype. This rearrangement joins TRBV12-3 or TRBV12-4 to TRBJ2-5, with 12 nucleotides matching TRBD2. The CDR3 is 16 residues long. The junction had 11 bases not matched to a gene; V was cut back by 4 bases and J by 8 bases. DNA for the CDR3: TGTGCCAGCAGTTCATCTAGCGGGGGGGCCGTGGTTACCCAGTACTTC. Protein sequence: CASSSSSGGAVVTQYF.

This CDR3 reads CSARDSSSGYNEQFF. The CDR3 bases are TGCAGTGCTAGAGATTCGTCTAGCGGCTACAATGAGCAGTTCTTC. This sequence joins TRBV20-1 and TRBJ2-1; 7 nucleotides align to TRBD2. Germline CDR1 DFQATT, CDR2 SNEGSKA (reference sequence). This CDR3 comprises 15 residues. J gave up 3 bases and V 0 bases, and 5 bases lay outside the gene matches.

The J gene is TRBJ2-1, the V gene TRBV5-1; no definite D call. Trimming took 8 bases from V and 4 from J, leaving 1 base between them. The CDR3 is 9 amino acids. Germline V gene sequence: CDR1 SGHRS, CDR2 YFSETQ. The CDR3 is CARYNEQFF. CDR3 coding DNA: TGCGCCAGATACAATGAGCAGTTCTTC.

The chain joins TRBV29-1 to TRBJ2-4, with 7 bases identical to TRBD2. The J call is doubtful: the DNA matches TRBJ2-7 better. This CDR3 is 14 amino acids long. The germline gives CDR1 SQVTM, CDR2 ANQGSEA. CDR3 loop: CSVDGQGLLSEQYF. CDR3 DNA sequence: TGCAGCGTTGACGGGCAGGGACTACTCTCCGAGCAGTACTTC.

There are a few counts of this clonotype. This chain joins TRBV5-1 and TRBJ2-1; D is uncertain. Deletions cut 0 bases from V and 8 bases from J, with 12 bases between. The CDR3 totals 14 residues. CDR1 and CDR2 from the germline V gene are SGHRS and YFSETQ. CDR3 residues: CASSLAKVSHEQFF. CDR3 bases: TGCGCCAGCAGCTTGGCTAAAGTCTCCCATGAGCAGTTCTTC.

This clonotype turned up a few times. The V call is TRBV3-1, the J call TRBJ2-7, with 11 bases aligning to TRBD2. The CDR3 has 16 amino acids. Trimming cost V 1 base and J 3 bases; bases outside gene matches: 5. Germline assignment: CDR1 LGHDT and CDR2 YNNKEL (reference sequence). CDR3 coding DNA: TGTGCCAGCAGCCAAGGGTTTGGGACTAGCGGCTACGAGCAGTACTTC. Protein sequence: CASSQGFGTSGYEQYF.

The chain recombines TRBV7-7 with TRBJ1-5; tentative D call: TRBD1 (6 bases). V dropped 8 bases and J dropped 8 bases, with 22 bases sitting between them. The CDR3 extends over 15 amino acids. Germline CDR1 and CDR2: SSHAT and FNYEAQ (reference sequence). DNA of the CDR3: TGTGCCAGCGATAGTTGGCTGGGGGGCTGGGAGCCCCAGCATTTT. Translating it yields CASDSWLGGWEPQHF.

This sequence joins TRBV2 and TRBJ1-2; 8 bases agree with TRBD1. CDR3 length: 14 amino acids. Germline CDR1 is SNHLY and CDR2 is FYNNEI. V was clipped by 2 bases and J by 7 bases; unmatched bases: 6. The DNA of the CDR3 is TGTGCCAGCAGTGAAAGGCAGGGGGCTCGTGGCTACACCTTC. Residues: CASSERQGARGYTF.

This clonotype has only a few counts. A read error may account for a junction end that differs from germline. V is TRBV7-9 and J is TRBJ2-5; 11 nucleotides agree with TRBD2. Germline V gene data show CDR1 as SEHNR and CDR2 as FQNEAQ (reference sequence). The CDR3 has 17 residues. As DNA, the CDR3 is TGTGCTAGCAGCTTACCAATAGGGACTAGCGGTTCGTTGGCCCAGTACTTC. Its protein is CASSLPIGTSGSLAQYF.

The chain carries TRBV12-5 and TRBJ1-2, with D perhaps TRBD1 (5 bases). Trimming removed 0 bases at V and 0 bases at J, with 23 bases between. Germline CDR1 reads LGHNT; CDR2 reads FRNRAP. The CDR3 is 20 amino acids. The CDR3 region is CASGLVLGVRVRESNYGYTF. CDR3 sequence (DNA): TGTGCTAGTGGTTTGGTACTGGGGGTCAGGGTGAGAGAGTCTAACTATGGCTACACCTTC.

The chain uses TRBV27 and TRBJ2-1; the D gene is possibly TRBD1 (6 bases). The J call is in doubt because the DNA end fits TRBJ2-7 better. The CDR3 is 16 amino acids. CDR1 is MNHEY and CDR2 is SMNVEV in the germline V gene (reference sequence). The DNA for the CDR3 is TGTGCCAGCAGTTTCCAGGGGTCTAGGGGGAGATATGAGCAGTACTTC. Amino acid sequence: CASSFQGSRGRYEQYF.